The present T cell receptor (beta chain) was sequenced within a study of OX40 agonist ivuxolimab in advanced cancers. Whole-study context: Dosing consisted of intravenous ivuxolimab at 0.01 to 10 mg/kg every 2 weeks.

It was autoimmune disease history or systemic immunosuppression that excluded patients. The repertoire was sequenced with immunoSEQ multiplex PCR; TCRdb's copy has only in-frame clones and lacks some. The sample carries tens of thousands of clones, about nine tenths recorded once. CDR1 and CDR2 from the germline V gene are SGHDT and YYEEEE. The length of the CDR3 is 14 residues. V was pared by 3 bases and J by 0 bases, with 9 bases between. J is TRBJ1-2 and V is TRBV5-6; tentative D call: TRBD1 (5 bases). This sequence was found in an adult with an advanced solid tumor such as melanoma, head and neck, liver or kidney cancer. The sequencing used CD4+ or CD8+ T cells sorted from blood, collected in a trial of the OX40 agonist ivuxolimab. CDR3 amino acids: CASSWDGANYGYTF. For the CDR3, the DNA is TGTGCCAGCAGCTGGGACGGCGCTAACTATGGCTACACCTTC.